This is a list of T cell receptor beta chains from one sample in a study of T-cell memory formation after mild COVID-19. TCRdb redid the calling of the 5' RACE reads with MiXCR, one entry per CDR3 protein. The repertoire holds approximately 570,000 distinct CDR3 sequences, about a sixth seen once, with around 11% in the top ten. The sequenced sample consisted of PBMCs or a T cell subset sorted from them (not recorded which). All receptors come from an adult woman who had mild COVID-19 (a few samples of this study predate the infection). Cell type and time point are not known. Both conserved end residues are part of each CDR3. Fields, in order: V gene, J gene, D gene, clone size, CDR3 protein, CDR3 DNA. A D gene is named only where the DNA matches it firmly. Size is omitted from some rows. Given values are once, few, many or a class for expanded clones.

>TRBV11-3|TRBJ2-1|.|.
CASSKGTLPYNEQFF
TGTGCCAGCAGCAAAGGGACTCTTCCCTACAATGAGCAGTTCTTC
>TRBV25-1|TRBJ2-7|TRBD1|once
CATSAGGFHEQYF
TGTGCCACCTCGGCAGGGGGCTTCCACGAGCAGTACTTC
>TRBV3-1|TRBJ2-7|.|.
CASSQDFGVVYEQYF
TGTGCCAGCAGCCAAGATTTTGGGGTAGTCTACGAGCAGTACTTC
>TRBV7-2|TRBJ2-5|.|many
CAVPGSDTGTQYF
TGTGCCGTTCCCGGGTCGGACACGGGGACCCAGTACTTC
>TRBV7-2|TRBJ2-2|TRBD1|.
CASSFRGPATGELFF
TGTGCCAGCAGCTTCAGGGGGCCGGCCACCGGGGAGCTGTTTTTT
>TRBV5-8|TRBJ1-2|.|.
CASSQNGVQGVDYGYTF
TGTGCCAGCAGCCAGAACGGAGTGCAGGGAGTTGACTATGGCTACACCTTC
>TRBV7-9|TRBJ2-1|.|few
CASSWHSADEQFF
TGTGCCAGCAGCTGGCATAGTGCGGATGAGCAGTTCTTC
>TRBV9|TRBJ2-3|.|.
CASSVAWAEGLGTDTQYF
TGTGCCAGCAGCGTAGCTTGGGCGGAGGGCTTGGGAACAGATACGCAGTATTTT
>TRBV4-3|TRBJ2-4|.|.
CASSDIDRVQYF
TGCGCCAGCAGCGACATAGACCGAGTTCAGTACTTC
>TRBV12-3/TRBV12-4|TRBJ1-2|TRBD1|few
CAVTGGDGYTF
TGTGCCGTTACAGGGGGGGATGGCTACACCTTC
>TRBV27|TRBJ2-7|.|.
CASTSLRGEFYEQYF
TGTGCCAGCACCTCCCTAAGGGGGGAGTTCTACGAGCAGTACTTC
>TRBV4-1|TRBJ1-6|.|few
CASSPQTRANSPLHF
TGCGCCAGCAGCCCCCAGACAAGGGCCAATTCACCCCTCCACTTT
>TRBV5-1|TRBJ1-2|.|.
CASSLDRETYGYTF
TGCGCCAGCAGCTTGGACAGGGAAACATATGGCTACACCTTC
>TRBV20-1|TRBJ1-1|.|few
CSARSGDTEAFF
TGCAGTGCTAGAAGTGGGGACACTGAAGCTTTCTTT
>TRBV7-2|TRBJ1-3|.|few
CASSLDGTTGNTIYF
TGTGCCAGCAGCTTAGACGGGACAACTGGAAACACCATATATTTT